This TCR beta chain was identified during a study of blood T cell repertoires in COVID-19 (dated by TCRdb to the early 2020s). Study-wide context: Collaborator samples came from the United States, Italy and Spain and covered acute and convalescent phases of COVID-19. The prospective study material was composed of cDNA or gDNA derived from T cells, B-cell-depleted T cells, or PBMCs. The dataset comprised deeply sampled blood TCRbeta repertoires from subjects exposed to, actively infected with, or recovered from COVID-19. HLA class I and class II types, where available, came from metadata supplied by the sample provider rather than from assay-based typing. The sample metadata nearly always contained a de-identified subject ID, COVID-19 status, age in years and sex. The repertoires were released in a freely available public database meant as a resource for research on the immune response to SARS-CoV-2. Samples were obtained from the ongoing ImmuneRACE study (first 160 participants) and from 1,254 subjects provided by 6 global collaborators.

For this clone: Its antigen specificity is not known. No qualities accompany the bases; no much larger clone lies one base away.

Via the germline V gene, CDR1 is KGHSH and CDR2 LQKENI. The CDR3 measures 16 amino acids from cysteine to phenylalanine. Only the CDR3 DNA is retained, 48 bases long and in frame from the first base. Trimming removed 5 bases from V and 0 bases from J; the gene matches leave 8 bases unexplained. In Seattle, one collaborating source enrolled patients while the infection was active and tracked those patients longitudinally over the course of disease. The collaborating institutions used their own protocols to collect whole blood in K2EDTA tubes. For TCRbeta analysis, collaborators shipped samples in one of three forms: frozen whole blood, isolated PBMCs, or DNA extracted from either of those sample types. TCRbeta CDR3 regions were amplified from genomic DNA by means of the immunoSEQ Assay, a bias-controlled multiplex PCR. Under the source paper's analysis protocol: Nucleated cell counts per sample were estimated from amplification of reference gene primers within the assay. To quantify the absolute abundance of each unique TCRbeta CDR3 rearrangement, sequence reads were collapsed and filtered. For each sample, productive Simpson clonality was calculated by taking the square root of Simpson's diversity index across productive rearrangements. TCRdb stores this immuneACCESS table with in-frame sequences only. Part of the clones is absent; in the studies checked, under half of the shortfall reflects unresolved V genes, and no reason is known for the rest. The V and J calls and clone size come from that table; D and trimming were worked out from the DNA. Recorded for this sample are some 64,000 clones; around 82% of them occurred a single time. Of the sample, 14% falls within the top ten clones.

The study at large found these results: Clinical and demographic metadata were provided uncurated, with the amount varying by source and participant.

This clonotype was obtained from a man in his fifties or sixties with COVID-19, enrolled during active disease. The sequence joins TRBV18 to TRBJ1-1; 8 bases in between match TRBD1. The sequencing input was peripheral blood. DNA sequence: TGTGCCAGCTCATCCAATCAGGGGGCTTTGAACACTGAAGCTTTCTTT. Translated, it gives CASSSNQGALNTEAFF.